This T cell receptor beta chain was profiled in a study of cytomegalovirus exposure and HLA in healthy donors. Study conclusions and caveats: Analysis was performed later, and it showed HLA-associated TCR beta chains to be more clonally expanded than equally common others. Across donors, presence/absence analyses took sequencing depth to be roughly uniform.

Turning to this clone: What it binds is not known.

PCR employed 60 Vbeta and 13 Jbeta primers. Data came from immunoSEQ multiplex PCR; TCRdb stores just in-frame clones and leaves some out. The sample shows some 200,000 clones, around 81% of them seen only once. Sequencing used PBMCs. This sequence originates from a woman in her thirties in good health and CMV-seronegative.

The chain's CDR3 is CASSQVQGPPYEQYF. In nucleotides, the CDR3 is TGCGCCAGCAGCCAAGTGCAGGGCCCTCCCTACGAGCAGTACTTC. V and J are TRBV4-1 and TRBJ2-7; D is possibly TRBD1 (5 bases). The CDR3 spans 15 residues. Trimming shortened V by 1 base and J by 2 bases, and 12 bases separated the two germline ends. Germline CDR1 and CDR2: MGHRA and YSYEKL.